This T cell receptor beta chain comes out of a study of blood T cell repertoires in COVID-19. For the study at large: Acute and convalescent COVID-19 samples came from the United States, Italy and Spain. From T cells, B-cell-depleted T cells, or PBMCs came the material, which was cDNA or gDNA.

Trimming left V 3 bases short and J 0 bases short, with 12 bases between. This CDR3 spans 16 amino acids. CDR1 is KGHDR and CDR2 is SFDVKD in the germline V gene. Original methodology: From reference gene primer amplification, estimates of nucleated cell counts were derived. The repertoire was sequenced with immunoSEQ multiplex PCR; TCRdb's copy has only in-frame clones and lacks some. D and trimming were read from the DNA, whereas the V and J calls and clone size are those reported in that table. The table records roughly 380,000 clones, around 84% of them present only once. V gene TRBV24-1 combines with J gene TRBJ2-3; D perhaps matches TRBD2 (5 bases). The source material was peripheral blood. The receptor's source is a woman aged 18 to 35 with acute or convalescent COVID-19. CDR3 protein: CATSDARAGSTDTQYF. CDR3 DNA: TGTGCCACCAGTGATGCCCGGGCGGGTAGCACAGATACGCAGTATTTT.